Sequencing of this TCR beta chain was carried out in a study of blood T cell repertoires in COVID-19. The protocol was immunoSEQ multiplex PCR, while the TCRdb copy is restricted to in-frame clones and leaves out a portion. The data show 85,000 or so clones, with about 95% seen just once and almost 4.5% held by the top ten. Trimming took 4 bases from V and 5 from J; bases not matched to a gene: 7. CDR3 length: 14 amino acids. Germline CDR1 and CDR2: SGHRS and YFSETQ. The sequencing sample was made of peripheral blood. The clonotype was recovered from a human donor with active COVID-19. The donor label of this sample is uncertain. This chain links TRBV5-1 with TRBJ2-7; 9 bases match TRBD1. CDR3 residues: CASSNGQGSNEQYF. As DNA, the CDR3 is TGCGCCAGCAGCAATGGACAGGGGAGCAACGAGCAGTACTTC.